This TCR beta chain stems from a study of regulatory T cells in long-lasting Graves disease. Study information: Persistence in Graves' disease required over 5 years of antithyroid drugs plus positive TSH receptor antibodies. Study-wide results and limits: Newly diagnosed patients had higher TCR diversity than persistent Graves' patients did.

Arm-PCR of CDR3 regions with iRepertoire HTBI primers generated TCR beta libraries. TCRdb called the multiplex PCR reads again in MiXCR, with one record for every CDR3 protein. The table has 700,000 or so distinct CDR3 sequences, around 32% seen once. Noted time point: persistent/refractory GD, antithyroid drugs over 5 years with positive TRAb. PBMC RNA was the source of the TCR library. Germline V gene sequence: CDR1 LNHDA, CDR2 SQIVND (reference sequence). The CDR3 has 12 amino acids. V was pared by 8 bases and J by 5 bases, with 12 bases between. There are a few counts of this clonotype. The antigen is unknown.

This chain links TRBV19 with TRBJ1-2; no clear D. Source: peripheral blood mononuclear cells (PBMCs), taken when the disease was refractory, from a patient treated with antithyroid drugs. The sequence was collected from a female donor with Graves disease. CDR3 coding DNA: TGTGCCAGTGTCCAGACCCCATATGGCTACACCTTC. This gives the protein CASVQTPYGYTF.